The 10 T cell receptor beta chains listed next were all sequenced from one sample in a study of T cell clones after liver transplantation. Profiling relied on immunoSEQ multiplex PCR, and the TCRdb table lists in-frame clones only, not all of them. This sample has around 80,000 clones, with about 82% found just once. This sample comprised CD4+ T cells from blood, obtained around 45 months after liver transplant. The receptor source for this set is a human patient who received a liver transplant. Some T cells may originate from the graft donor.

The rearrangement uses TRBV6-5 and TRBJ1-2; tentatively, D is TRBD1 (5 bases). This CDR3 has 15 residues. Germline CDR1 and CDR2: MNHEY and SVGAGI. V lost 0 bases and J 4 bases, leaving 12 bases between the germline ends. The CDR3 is CASSYSRGSGYGYTF. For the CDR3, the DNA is TGTGCCAGCAGTTACTCGCGGGGGTCGGGCTATGGCTACACCTTC.

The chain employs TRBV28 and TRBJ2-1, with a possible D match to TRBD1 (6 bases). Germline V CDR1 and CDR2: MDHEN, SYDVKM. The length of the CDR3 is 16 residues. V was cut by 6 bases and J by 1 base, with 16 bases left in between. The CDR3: CASRSPGVRSYNEQFF. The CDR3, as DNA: TGTGCCAGCAGGTCCCCAGGGGTCAGGTCCTACAATGAGCAGTTCTTC. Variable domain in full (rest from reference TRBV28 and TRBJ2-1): DVKVTQSSRYLVKRTGEKVFLECVQDMDHENMFWYRQDPGLGLRLIYFSYDVKMKEKGDIPEGYSVSREKKERFSLILESASTNQTSMYLCASRSPGVRSYNEQFFGPGTRLTVL.

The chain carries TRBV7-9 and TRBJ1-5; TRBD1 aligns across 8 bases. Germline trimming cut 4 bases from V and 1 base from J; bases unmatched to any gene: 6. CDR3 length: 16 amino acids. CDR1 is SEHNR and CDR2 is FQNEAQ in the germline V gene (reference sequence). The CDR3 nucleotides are TGTGCCAGCAGCTCCAGCAGGGGGCTGAGCAATCAGCCCCAGCATTTT. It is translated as CASSSSRGLSNQPQHF.

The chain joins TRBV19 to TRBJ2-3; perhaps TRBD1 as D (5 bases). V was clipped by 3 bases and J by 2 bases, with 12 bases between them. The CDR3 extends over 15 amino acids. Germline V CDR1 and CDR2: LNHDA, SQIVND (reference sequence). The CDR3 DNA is TGTGCCAGTAGTATCATAGGGGCCAACACAGATACGCAGTATTTT. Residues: CASSIIGANTDTQYF.

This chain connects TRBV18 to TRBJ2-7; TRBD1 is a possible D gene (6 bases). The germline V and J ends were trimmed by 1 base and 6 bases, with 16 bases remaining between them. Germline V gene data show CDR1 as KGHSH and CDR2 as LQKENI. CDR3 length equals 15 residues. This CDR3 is CASSPRKNTGSEQYF. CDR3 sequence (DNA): TGTGCCAGCTCACCACGAAAAAATACAGGGTCCGAGCAGTACTTC.

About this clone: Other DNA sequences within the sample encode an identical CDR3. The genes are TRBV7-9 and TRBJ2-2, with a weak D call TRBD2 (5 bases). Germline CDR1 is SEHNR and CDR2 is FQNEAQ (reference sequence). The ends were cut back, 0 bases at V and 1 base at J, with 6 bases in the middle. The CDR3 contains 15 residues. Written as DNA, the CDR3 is TGTGCCAGCAGCTTAGCCAGCGGGAACACCGGGGAGCTGTTTTTT. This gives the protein CASSLASGNTGELFF.

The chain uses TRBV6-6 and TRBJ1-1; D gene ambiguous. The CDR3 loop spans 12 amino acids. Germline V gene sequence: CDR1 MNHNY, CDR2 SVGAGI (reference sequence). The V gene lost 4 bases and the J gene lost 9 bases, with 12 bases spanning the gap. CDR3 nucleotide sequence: TGTGCCAGCAGTTCCACGACCACCCAAGCTTTCTTT. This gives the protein CASSSTTTQAFF.

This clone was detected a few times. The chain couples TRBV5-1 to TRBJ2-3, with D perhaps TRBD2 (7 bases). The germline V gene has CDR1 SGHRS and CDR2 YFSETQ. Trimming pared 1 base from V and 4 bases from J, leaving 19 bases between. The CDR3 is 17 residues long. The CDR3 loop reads CASSLKFGAGAADTQYF. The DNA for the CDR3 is TGCGCCAGCAGCTTGAAATTCGGGGCGGGGGCGGCAGATACGCAGTATTTT. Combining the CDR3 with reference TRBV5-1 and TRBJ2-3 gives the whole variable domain KAGVTQTPRYLIKTRGQQVTLSCSPISGHRSVSWYQQTPGQGLQFLFEYFSETQRNKGNFPGRFSGRQFSNSRSEMNVSTLELGDSALYLCASSLKFGAGAADTQYFGPGTRLTVL.

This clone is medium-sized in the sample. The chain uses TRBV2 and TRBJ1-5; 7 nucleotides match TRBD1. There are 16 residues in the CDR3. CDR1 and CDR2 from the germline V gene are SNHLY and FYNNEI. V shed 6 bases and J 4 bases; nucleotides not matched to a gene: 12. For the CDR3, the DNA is TGTGCCAGCAGCCGGGGACAGCCTCCCGTAAATCAGCCCCAGCATTTT. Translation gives CASSRGQPPVNQPQHF.

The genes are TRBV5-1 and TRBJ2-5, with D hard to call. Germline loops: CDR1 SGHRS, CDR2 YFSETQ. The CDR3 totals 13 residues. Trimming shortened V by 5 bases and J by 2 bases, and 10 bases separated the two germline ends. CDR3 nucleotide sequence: TGCGCCAGCAGATCCGACGGACAAGAGACCCAGTACTTC. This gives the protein CASRSDGQETQYF. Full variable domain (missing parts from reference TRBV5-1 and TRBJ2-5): KAGVTQTPRYLIKTRGQQVTLSCSPISGHRSVSWYQQTPGQGLQFLFEYFSETQRNKGNFPGRFSGRQFSNSRSEMNVSTLELGDSALYLCASRSDGQETQYFGPGTRLLVL.